This entry lists 28 T cell receptor beta chains sequenced from one sample in a study of T cell responses to AZD1222 COVID-19 vaccine. The table came from immunoSEQ multiplex PCR; TCRdb's copy has only in-frame clones and leaves some out. The sample has 90,000 to 150,000 clones, over 80% seen once. The sequenced sample was peripheral blood, obtained 28 days after the second AZD1222 dose. These receptors originate from an adult who received the AZD1222 COVID-19 vaccine.

This clone has a single count. The rearrangement uses TRBV11-2 and TRBJ1-4; 9 nucleotides agree with TRBD1. The length of the CDR3 is 17 residues. The V segment lost 2 bases and the J segment 3 bases; nucleotides outside the gene matches: 7. The V gene's germline CDR1 is SGHAT and CDR2 FQNNGV. The CDR3: CASSLHDRGIANEKLFF. CDR3 DNA: TGTGCCAGCAGCTTACACGACAGGGGGATAGCTAATGAAAAACTGTTTTTT.

V and J are TRBV11-2 and TRBJ1-1; D is ambiguous. Looked up from germline, CDR1 is SGHAT and CDR2 is FQNNGV. This CDR3 comprises 13 residues. Trimming left V 8 bases short and J 0 bases short, with 10 bases between. Here the CDR3 reads CASRRTMNTEAFF. Written as DNA, the CDR3 is TGTGCCAGCCGCAGGACGATGAACACTGAAGCTTTCTTT.

This clone was recorded only once. This sequence joins TRBV27 and TRBJ1-6; D uncertain. Germline V CDR1 and CDR2: MNHEY, SMNVEV (reference sequence). The germline V and J ends were trimmed by 5 bases and 7 bases, with 6 bases remaining between them. The CDR3 totals 12 residues. This CDR3 reads CASSSPNSPLHF. CDR3 DNA sequence: TGTGCCAGCAGTAGCCCAAATTCACCCCTCCACTTT.

This clone occurred once. The chain is built from TRBV5-1 and TRBJ1-1; no firm D call. Trimming left V 4 bases short and J 1 base short, with 11 bases between. Germline CDR1 and CDR2: SGHRS and YFSETQ. The CDR3 is made up of 14 amino acids. As DNA, the CDR3 is TGCGCCAGCAGCGTGATAAGCGGGAACACTGAAGCTTTCTTT. Translated, it gives CASSVISGNTEAFF.

The chain has TRBV5-6 and TRBJ1-6, with a tentative D call TRBD1 (6 bases). The V gene lost 0 bases and the J gene lost 9 bases, with 13 bases spanning the gap. Germline values: CDR1 SGHDT, CDR2 YYEEEE. The CDR3 consists of 15 residues. The CDR3 here is CASSLAGGGRSPLHF. In DNA form, the CDR3 reads TGTGCCAGCAGCTTGGCGGGCGGGGGCCGTTCACCCCTCCACTTT.

This clone was observed a single time. This sequence joins TRBV28 and TRBJ2-1; the D gene is possibly TRBD2 (7 bases). Germline-derived CDR1 and CDR2 are MDHEN and SYDVKM. The CDR3 length is 15 residues. Trimming removed 8 bases from V and 3 bases from J, with 17 bases in between. CDR3 coding DNA: TGTGCCAGCTCCGAAGGGGGGGCGGTCTACAATGAGCAGTTCTTC. Translation: CASSEGGAVYNEQFF.

The chain links TRBV28 to TRBJ2-7; D is possibly TRBD1 (5 bases). V lost 5 bases and J lost 2, with 13 bases in between. Germline V gene sequence: CDR1 MDHEN, CDR2 SYDVKM. This CDR3 contains 14 residues. The CDR3 DNA reads as TGTGCCAGCAGTAAACAGGCAGAAGCCTACGAGCAGTACTTC. This gives the protein CASSKQAEAYEQYF.

V gene TRBV5-1 combines with J gene TRBJ2-7, with D perhaps matching TRBD2 (5 bases). V dropped 0 bases and J dropped 4 bases, with 8 bases sitting between them. This CDR3 has 13 amino acids. Germline V gene data show CDR1 as SGHRS and CDR2 as YFSETQ. For the CDR3, the DNA is TGCGCCAGCAGCTTGGAGTTAGCGTACGAGCAGTACTTC. Its protein is CASSLELAYEQYF.

The genes are TRBV5-4 and TRBJ1-2; the D gene is possibly TRBD1 (5 bases). The CDR3 has 14 residues. V was pared by 4 bases and J by 4 bases, with 14 bases between. Germline CDR1 SGHNT, CDR2 YYREEE (reference sequence). CDR3 sequence reads: CASSPGGGIYGYTF. Here the CDR3 DNA reads TGTGCCAGCAGCCCAGGCGGGGGTATCTATGGCTACACCTTC.

This clone occurred once. This rearrangement joins TRBV25-1 to TRBJ1-3; D gene ambiguous. The CDR3 sequence is 16 residues long. Germline values: CDR1 MGHDK, CDR2 SYGVNS. Trimming removed 7 bases from V and 3 bases from J, with 19 bases in between. The CDR3 DNA reads TGTGCCAGCACCAGCGCGGCCGGGGATGTTGGAAACACCATATATTTT. Residues: CASTSAAGDVGNTIYF.

This chain links TRBV28 with TRBJ1-1, with no clear D. Germline CDR1 reads MDHEN; CDR2 reads SYDVKM. The CDR3 totals 12 residues. V shed 6 bases and J shed 11 bases, with 16 bases lying between them. Here the CDR3 reads CASRQGSRMAFF. The DNA for the CDR3 is TGTGCCAGCAGGCAAGGGTCCCGTATGGCTTTCTTT.

The CDR3 sequence: CASSLKQTEQFF. CDR3 DNA: TGTGCCAGCAGTTTAAAGCAGACGGAGCAGTTCTTC. The chain couples TRBV28 to TRBJ2-1; D gene uncertain. V was pared by 2 bases and J by 10 bases, with 9 bases between. CDR3 length: 12 residues. The germline V gene encodes CDR1 MDHEN and CDR2 SYDVKM.

The chain links TRBV6-5 to TRBJ1-1; D is ambiguous. The CDR3 length is 14 residues. The germline gives CDR1 MNHEY, CDR2 SVGAGI. Trimming shortened V by 0 bases and J by 4 bases, and 9 bases separated the two germline ends. CDR3 sequence (DNA): TGTGCCAGCAGTTACTCGCCTGGGGTCACTGAAGCTTTCTTT. Protein product: CASSYSPGVTEAFF.

The chain employs TRBV11-3 and TRBJ2-7; either TRBD1 or TRBD2 may fit D (5 bases each). Germline assignment: CDR1 SGHNT and CDR2 YENEEA. The CDR3 has 13 residues. V lost 5 bases to trimming and J lost 5 bases, with 13 bases between them. The CDR3 nucleotides read TGTGCCAGCAGCCCCAGGGCGAGGGACGAGCAGTACTTC. Translation gives CASSPRARDEQYF.

The genes are TRBV5-4 and TRBJ1-2; 11 bases agree with TRBD1. The V and J ends lost 4 bases and 7 bases, in that order; junction bases with no gene match: 9. Germline CDR1 reads SGHNT; CDR2 reads YYREEE (reference sequence). CDR3 length: 15 residues. Here the CDR3 DNA reads TGTGCCAGCAGCCCCCGGACAGGGGGCGTTAGTGGCTACACCTTC. This gives the protein CASSPRTGGVSGYTF.

The chain recombines TRBV5-4 with TRBJ1-6, with TRBD1 matching 8 bases. The CDR3 spans 17 residues. CDR1 SGHNT and CDR2 YYREEE come from the germline V gene (reference sequence). The junction had 13 bases not matched to a gene; V was cut back by 4 bases and J by 7 bases. CDR3 sequence reads: CASSLGRGQGDNSPLHF. CDR3 sequence (DNA): TGTGCCAGCAGCCTAGGGAGAGGACAGGGAGACAATTCACCCCTCCACTTT.

The chain carries TRBV21-1 and TRBJ2-7. TRBV21-1 is deemed a pseudogene. The CDR3 is 12 residues long. CDR3 protein: CARRQGPYEQYF. DNA of the CDR3: TGTGCCCGAAGGCAGGGACCCTACGAGCAGTACTTC.

The V call is TRBV6-5, the J call TRBJ2-1, with 8 nucleotides matching TRBD2. The CDR3 is 16 residues long. Germline V gives CDR1 MNHEY, CDR2 SVGAGI. Trimming at V came to 0 bases and at J to 7 bases, leaving 8 bases not matched to a gene. In DNA form, the CDR3 reads TGTGCCAGCAGTTACTCAGCAGCGGGAGTGGTAAATGAGCAGTTCTTC. Its protein product is CASSYSAAGVVNEQFF.

The chain combines TRBV19 with TRBJ2-1, with a tentative D call TRBD2 (6 bases). From germline, CDR1 is LNHDA and CDR2 SQIVND (reference sequence). The V end lost 3 bases, the J end lost 10 bases, and 19 bases lay between the germline ends. This CDR3 region has 15 residues. CDR3 protein: CASSIRGSVGEEQFF. The CDR3 DNA is TGTGCCAGTAGTATTCGGGGGAGCGTGGGAGAGGAGCAGTTCTTC.

This clone occurred once. This chain connects TRBV28 to TRBJ1-5; 8 nucleotides align to TRBD1. CDR3 length: 15 amino acids. With 6 bases clipped from V and 2 bases from J, the junction kept 6 bases outside the gene matches. Per the germline V gene, CDR1 is MDHEN and CDR2 is SYDVKM. The CDR3 DNA sequence: TGTGCCAGCAGCGCAACAGGGGGGGGCAATCAGCCCCAGCATTTT. It codes for CASSATGGGNQPQHF.

This clone was observed a single time. The rearrangement uses TRBV19 and TRBJ2-7; TRBD1 aligns across 8 bases. CDR3 length: 13 amino acids. CDR1 LNHDA and CDR2 SQIVND come from the germline V gene (reference sequence). The junction had 6 bases not matched to a gene; V was cut back by 8 bases and J by 3 bases. The CDR3 sequence: CASSPGQVYEQYF. The DNA for the CDR3 is TGTGCCAGTTCACCGGGACAGGTCTACGAGCAGTACTTC. The whole variable domain, remainder taken from reference TRBV19 and TRBJ2-7, is DGGITQSPKYLFRKEGQNVTLSCEQNLNHDAMYWYRQDPGQGLRLIYYSQIVNDFQKGDIAEGYSVSREKKESFPLTVTSAQKNPTAFYLCASSPGQVYEQYFGPGTRLTVT.

The V call is TRBV6-1, the J call TRBJ1-1; D gene ambiguous. This CDR3 region has 14 residues. Trimming took 2 bases from V and 5 from J, leaving 12 bases between them. The V gene's germline CDR1 is MNHNS and CDR2 SASEGT. This CDR3 reads CASSEFGVGTEAFF. Written as DNA, the CDR3 is TGTGCCAGCAGTGAATTTGGGGTGGGGACTGAAGCTTTCTTT.

The CDR3 coding sequence is TGTGCCACCAGCGGCCTCAGGGACACTGAAGCTTTCTTT. Translated: CATSGLRDTEAFF. This rearrangement joins TRBV15 to TRBJ1-1; a weak D match, TRBD1 (5 bases). The CDR3 is made up of 13 amino acids. The V gene's germline CDR1 is LNHNV and CDR2 YYDKDF (reference sequence). Trimming left V 5 bases short and J 3 bases short, with 10 bases between.

The chain joins TRBV5-5 to TRBJ2-3; D gene ambiguous. Trimming took 4 bases from V and 1 from J, leaving 10 bases between them. The CDR3 runs 14 residues. Germline V gene sequence: CDR1 SGHKS, CDR2 YYEKEE (reference sequence). The CDR3 nucleotides read TGTGCCAGCAGCCTCCCCACGGGCACAGATACGCAGTATTTT. Amino acids: CASSLPTGTDTQYF.

The chain combines TRBV5-1 with TRBJ1-3; no clear D gene. This CDR3 is 15 amino acids long. CDR1 is SGHRS, CDR2 YFSETQ, per germline. V was cut by 5 bases and J by 4 bases, with 16 bases left in between. The CDR3 DNA is TGCGCCAGCAGAACTACCTACGTGGAAGGAAACACCATATATTTT. Its protein product is CASRTTYVEGNTIYF. The full variable domain, in which reference TRBV5-1 and TRBJ1-3 provide the parts outside the CDR3, is KAGVTQTPRYLIKTRGQQVTLSCSPISGHRSVSWYQQTPGQGLQFLFEYFSETQRNKGNFPGRFSGRQFSNSRSEMNVSTLELGDSALYLCASRTTYVEGNTIYFGEGSWLTVV.

The sample holds a few counts of this clone. The chain combines TRBV7-9 with TRBJ1-2, with 8 bases identical to TRBD1. J was trimmed by 7 bases and V by 6 bases; bases with no gene match: 10. Germline CDR1 SEHNR, CDR2 FQNEAQ (reference sequence). The CDR3 runs 14 residues. The CDR3 DNA follows: TGTGCCAGCAGGTCGACAGGGGAAGGAGGTGGCTACACCTTC. The encoded protein is CASRSTGEGGGYTF.

The rearrangement uses TRBV6-5 and TRBJ2-7, with D possibly being TRBD1 (6 bases). V lost 0 bases, J lost 3 bases, and 9 bases lay in between. Germline CDR1 is MNHEY and CDR2 is SVGAGI. The CDR3 runs to 14 residues. This CDR3 reads CASSYSGAGYEQYF. As DNA, the CDR3 is TGTGCCAGCAGTTACTCGGGGGCTGGCTACGAGCAGTACTTC.

V gene TRBV6-5 combines with J gene TRBJ1-3; D unclear. The V and J ends lost 6 bases and 6 bases respectively, with 18 bases between them. CDR3 size: 15 residues. Germline CDR1 and CDR2: MNHEY and SVGAGI. CDR3 in amino acids: CASRRATLLENTIYF. CDR3 nucleotide sequence: TGTGCCAGCAGAAGGGCTACCCTCTTGGAAAACACCATATATTTT.